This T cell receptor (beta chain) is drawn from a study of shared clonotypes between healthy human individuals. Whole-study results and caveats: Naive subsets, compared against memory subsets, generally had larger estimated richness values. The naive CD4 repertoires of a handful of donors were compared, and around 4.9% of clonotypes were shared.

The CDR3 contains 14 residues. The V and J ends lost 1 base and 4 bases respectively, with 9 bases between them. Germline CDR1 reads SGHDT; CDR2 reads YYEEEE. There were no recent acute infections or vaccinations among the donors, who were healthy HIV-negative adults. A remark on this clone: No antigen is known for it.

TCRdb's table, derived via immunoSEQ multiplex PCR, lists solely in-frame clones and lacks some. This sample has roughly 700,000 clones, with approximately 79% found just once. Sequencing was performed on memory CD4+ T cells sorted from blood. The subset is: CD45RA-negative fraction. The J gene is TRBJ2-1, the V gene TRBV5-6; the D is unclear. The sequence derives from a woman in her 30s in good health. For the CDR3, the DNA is TGTGCCAGCAGCTTGTATCAGCCTTACAATGAGCAGTTCTTC. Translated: CASSLYQPYNEQFF.